This T cell receptor (beta chain) was identified in a study of T cell changes during pregnancy in multiple sclerosis. The table came from immunoSEQ multiplex PCR; TCRdb's copy has only in-frame clones and leaves some out. The sample has 60,000 to 90,000 clones, 80% to 95% seen once; the top ten hold approximately 1.8%. The CDR3 runs to 14 residues. Trimming pared 1 base from V and 5 bases from J, leaving 11 bases between. Germline V gene lookup returns CDR1 LNHDA and CDR2 SQIVND (reference sequence). The chain uses TRBV19 and TRBJ1-1, with D tentatively TRBD1 (5 bases). This sample comprised peripheral blood, obtained in the first trimester of pregnancy. This TCR came from a female donor in good health, enrolled as a control in a pregnancy study. The CDR3 coding sequence is TGTGCCAGTAGTATAGCCGGGGGTAGGACTGAAGCTTTCTTT. Translation: CASSIAGGRTEAFF.